The rows below give T cell receptor beta chains drawn from one sample of a study of OX40 agonist ivuxolimab in advanced cancers. Here immunoSEQ multiplex PCR was the method, and the copy in TCRdb shows in-frame clones only, minus some. The sample gives roughly 33,000 clones, roughly 84% of which show up once; 1.5% to 2% is in the top ten. Sample: CD4+ or CD8+ T cells sorted from blood, taken in a trial of the OX40 agonist ivuxolimab. The receptors come from an adult with an advanced solid tumor such as melanoma, head and neck, liver or kidney cancer. Each CDR3 is given with its conserved first and last residue. Each record gives: V gene, clone size, J gene, D gene, CDR3 protein, CDR3 DNA. A D gene is named only where the DNA matches it firmly. The size of a clone is reported for some rows only, either as once, few or many, or as a class for expanded clones.

TRBV19	.	TRBJ1-5	.	CASSIKAGLGNQPQHF	TGTGCCAGTAGTATAAAGGCAGGGCTGGGGAATCAGCCCCAGCATTTT
TRBV19	.	TRBJ2-1	.	CASSIAYEQFF	TGTGCCAGTAGTATAGCGTATGAGCAGTTCTTC
TRBV19	.	TRBJ2-5	.	CASSIGGQFETQYF	TGTGCCAGTAGTATAGGGGGCCAGTTCGAGACCCAGTACTTC
TRBV4-2	.	TRBJ2-4	.	CASSEPGVAKNIQYF	TGTGCCAGCAGCGAACCCGGGGTAGCCAAAAACATTCAGTACTTC
TRBV9	.	TRBJ1-2	.	CASSPTQEAYGYTF	TGTGCCAGCAGCCCAACCCAGGAAGCCTATGGCTACACCTTC
TRBV18	.	TRBJ2-5	.	CASSPPQGGGQYF	TGTGCCAGCTCACCACCGCAGGGAGGGGGCCAGTACTTC
TRBV6-1	few	TRBJ2-3	.	CASSDLRGSTDTQYF	TGTGCCAGCAGTGATCTAAGGGGCAGCACAGATACGCAGTATTTT
TRBV11-3	.	TRBJ2-7	TRBD2	CASSLDGAAGAYEQYF	TGTGCCAGCAGCTTAGATGGGGCAGCGGGAGCTTACGAGCAGTACTTC
TRBV30	once	TRBJ1-1	.	CAWSPGSRGAFF	TGTGCCTGGAGTCCCGGGTCGAGGGGGGCTTTCTTT
TRBV30	.	TRBJ2-1	TRBD2	CAWDPGLGQNEQFF	TGTGCCTGGGATCCGGGACTAGGACAAAATGAGCAGTTCTTC
TRBV2	.	TRBJ1-2	.	CASSDWSYYGYTF	TGTGCCAGCAGTGATTGGAGCTATTATGGCTACACCTTC
TRBV6-5	.	TRBJ2-7	.	CASSYSPPPTSYEQYF	TGTGCCAGCAGTTACTCACCCCCTCCCACCTCCTACGAGCAGTACTTC
TRBV6-1	.	TRBJ2-3	TRBD2	CASSEGGTSGASTDTQYF	TGTGCCAGCAGTGAAGGAGGAACTAGCGGGGCAAGCACAGATACGCAGTATTTT
TRBV5-1	.	TRBJ2-6	.	CASGDSGANVLTF	TGCGCCAGCGGGGACTCTGGGGCCAACGTCCTGACTTTC
TRBV9	.	TRBJ2-6	.	CASSVTSSGANVLTF	TGTGCCAGCAGCGTCACTAGTTCCGGGGCCAACGTCCTGACTTTC
TRBV7-8	.	TRBJ2-2	TRBD1	CASSFHYRDRGLKNTGELFF	TGTGCCAGCAGCTTCCACTACCGGGACAGGGGGCTGAAAAACACCGGGGAGCTGTTTTTT
TRBV14	.	TRBJ2-1	.	CASSPLRESSYNEQFF	TGTGCCAGCAGCCCTTTGAGGGAAAGCTCCTACAATGAGCAGTTCTTC
TRBV27	.	TRBJ1-2	TRBD1	CASSVQGADGYTF	TGTGCCAGCAGTGTCCAGGGGGCGGATGGCTACACCTTC
TRBV7-9	.	TRBJ2-1	.	CASSLEGLGKPDNEQFF	TGTGCCAGCAGCTTAGAGGGATTGGGAAAACCTGACAATGAGCAGTTCTTC
TRBV2	few	TRBJ2-1	.	CASLLEGLDEQFF	TGTGCCAGCCTATTGGAAGGGCTCGATGAGCAGTTCTTC
TRBV4-1	.	TRBJ2-2	.	CASSQLGNTGELFF	TGCGCCAGCAGCCAACTAGGGAACACCGGGGAGCTGTTTTTT
TRBV21-1	.	TRBJ2-7	.	CASSKPTGTRYEQYF	TGTGCCAGCAGCAAACCCACCGGGACTCGCTACGAGCAGTACTTC
TRBV7-9	.	TRBJ1-1	TRBD1	CASSSGTGSTEAFF	TGTGCCAGCAGCTCCGGGACAGGGAGCACTGAAGCTTTCTTT
TRBV29-1	.	TRBJ2-7	TRBD1	CSVRGQGAYEQYF	TGCAGCGTCCGAGGACAGGGGGCCTACGAGCAGTACTTC
TRBV4-2	.	TRBJ2-1	.	CASSPVGAGDKFF	TGTGCCAGCAGCCCCGTGGGGGCGGGAGATAAGTTCTTC
TRBV7-8	once	TRBJ2-1	.	CASSLGAGSSYNEQFF	TGTGCCAGCAGCTTAGGGGCAGGAAGCTCCTACAATGAGCAGTTCTTC
TRBV18	once	TRBJ2-7	TRBD2	CASSPTSGRGSRQYF	TGTGCCAGCTCACCAACTAGCGGGCGAGGGTCCCGGCAGTACTTC
TRBV4-1	.	TRBJ1-4	TRBD1	CASSRGTGGEKLFF	TGCGCCAGCAGCCGAGGGACAGGGGGGGAAAAACTGTTTTTT
TRBV30	few	TRBJ2-7	.	CAWSRDSGEQYF	TGTGCCTGGAGCCGCGACAGTGGGGAGCAGTACTTC
TRBV11-2	.	TRBJ2-7	TRBD1	CASSLVRGTYEQYF	TGTGCCAGCAGCTTAGTCAGGGGGACCTACGAGCAGTACTTC
TRBV15	.	TRBJ2-7	.	CATSRDRDYEQYF	TGTGCCACCAGCAGAGATCGGGATTACGAGCAGTACTTC
TRBV7-2	once	TRBJ2-3	.	CASSLGRDRTDTQYF	TGTGCCAGCAGCTTGGGGCGGGACCGCACAGATACGCAGTATTTT
TRBV5-1	.	TRBJ2-7	.	CASSSRVEEGHIVGWKSYEQYF	TGCGCCAGCAGCTCTCGAGTTGAGGAGGGCCATATCGTCGGGTGGAAGTCCTACGAGCAGTACTTC
TRBV19	.	TRBJ2-1	.	CASTTSPRSYNEQFF	TGTGCCAGTACCACATCCCCAAGGTCCTACAATGAGCAGTTCTTC
TRBV5-4	.	TRBJ2-2	.	CASSPGLYYGTGELFF	TGTGCCAGCAGCCCCGGACTTTACTATGGCACCGGGGAGCTGTTTTTT
TRBV7-9	.	TRBJ1-5	TRBD1	CASSPITGGGQPQHF	TGTGCCAGCAGCCCCATTACAGGGGGCGGTCAGCCCCAGCATTTT
TRBV5-1	.	TRBJ2-1	TRBD2	CASSPRGAGGNNEQFF	TGCGCCAGCAGCCCCCGGGGGGCGGGAGGAAACAATGAGCAGTTCTTC
TRBV6-1	few	TRBJ2-7	.	CASISAGQPYEQYF	TGTGCCAGCATCTCAGCGGGACAGCCCTACGAGCAGTACTTC
TRBV21-1	few	TRBJ2-7	.	CASTGYEQYF	TGTGCCAGCACCGGGTACGAGCAGTACTTC
TRBV19	.	TRBJ1-5	TRBD1	CASRTGQGQPQHF	TGTGCCAGTAGAACGGGACAGGGACAGCCCCAGCATTTT
TRBV27	.	TRBJ2-1	TRBD2	CASSLGVAGAHLYNEQFF	TGTGCCAGCAGTTTGGGGGTAGCGGGAGCCCATCTGTACAATGAGCAGTTCTTC
TRBV4-1	.	TRBJ2-5	TRBD2	CASSQFAPGLASPRGETQYF	TGCGCCAGCAGCCAATTCGCGCCGGGACTAGCGTCCCCTCGGGGGGAGACCCAGTACTTC
TRBV7-6	.	TRBJ2-3	TRBD2	CASSLTPTSGGADTQYF	TGTGCCAGCAGCTTAACCCCTACTAGCGGGGGTGCAGATACGCAGTATTTT
TRBV6-4	.	TRBJ1-1	.	CASSDSDRGTEAFF	TGTGCCAGCAGTGACTCAGACCGGGGTACTGAAGCTTTCTTT
TRBV5-1	.	TRBJ2-7	.	CASSLASGAQYEQYF	TGCGCCAGCAGCTTGGCCTCCGGGGCCCAATACGAGCAGTACTTC
TRBV27	once	TRBJ2-1	TRBD2	CASRRPGLAGFGNEQFF	TGTGCCAGCAGGCGACCGGGACTAGCGGGTTTTGGCAATGAGCAGTTCTTC
TRBV6-1	.	TRBJ2-1	.	CASSEGQGIYNEQFF	TGTGCCAGCAGTGAAGGGCAGGGGATATACAATGAGCAGTTCTTC
TRBV2	.	TRBJ2-6	TRBD1	CASSGQGPRSGANVLTF	TGTGCCAGCAGTGGACAGGGTCCACGCTCTGGGGCCAACGTCCTGACTTTC
TRBV9	.	TRBJ2-5	TRBD2	CASSVGGSDGTQYF	TGTGCCAGCAGCGTAGGCGGGAGTGACGGGACCCAGTACTTC
TRBV19	.	TRBJ2-5	.	CASSIGGAETQYF	TGTGCCAGTAGTATAGGGGGGGCAGAGACCCAGTACTTC
TRBV7-2	.	TRBJ1-3	.	CASSFVPDLGGNTIYF	TGTGCCAGCAGCTTCGTCCCGGACTTGGGGGGAAACACCATATATTTT
TRBV7-2	.	TRBJ1-4	.	CASSSVVGALREKLFF	TGTGCCAGCAGCTCAGTGGTGGGGGCGCTGAGGGAAAAACTGTTTTTT
TRBV27	.	TRBJ2-7	TRBD1	CASGKTGTGPYEQYF	TGTGCCAGCGGCAAGACCGGGACAGGGCCCTACGAGCAGTACTTC
TRBV9	.	TRBJ1-4	.	CASSEGSGLSNEKLFF	TGTGCCAGCAGCGAGGGCTCAGGTTTATCTAATGAAAAACTGTTTTTT
TRBV19	once	TRBJ1-5	TRBD1	CASSAMDRGRQPQHF	TGTGCCAGTAGTGCAATGGACAGGGGGCGACAGCCCCAGCATTTT
TRBV29-1	.	TRBJ1-1	.	CSVGQQTGNTEAFF	TGCAGCGTTGGTCAACAAACGGGGAACACTGAAGCTTTCTTT